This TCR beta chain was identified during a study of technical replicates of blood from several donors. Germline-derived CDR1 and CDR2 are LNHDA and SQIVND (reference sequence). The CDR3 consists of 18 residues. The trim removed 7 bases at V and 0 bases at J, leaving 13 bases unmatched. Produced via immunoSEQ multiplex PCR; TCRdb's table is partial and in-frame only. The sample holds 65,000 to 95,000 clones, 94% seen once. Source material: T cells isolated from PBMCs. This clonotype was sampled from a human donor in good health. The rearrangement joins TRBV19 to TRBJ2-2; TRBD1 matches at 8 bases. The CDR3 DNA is TGTGCCAGTACTATGGTCTTTGGGGGACAGGCGAACACCGGGGAGCTGTTTTTT. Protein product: CASTMVFGGQANTGELFF.